This T cell receptor (beta chain) is drawn from a study of T-cell memory formation after mild COVID-19. Across the whole study: Largely donor-specific TCR clusters were found. Points from the study as a whole: Day 15 to 85 contracting clones showed balanced CD4/CD8; day 15 to 37 expanders favored CD4+. Memory sampled before infection contained some responding clones, suggesting cross-reactive memory joined.

TCRdb itself ran the 5' RACE reads through MiXCR, one entry per CDR3 protein. The sample lists some 180,000 distinct CDR3 sequences; under 20% were seen once. As to this clonotype: Its antigen is unidentified.

V lost 5 bases and J 6 bases, leaving 13 bases between the germline ends. The CDR3 is made up of 14 amino acids. Germline values: CDR1 MGHDK, CDR2 SYGVNS. Input material: PBMCs or a T cell subset sorted from them (not recorded which). The chain carries TRBV25-1 and TRBJ1-4; D uncertain. The sequence came from a man aged 18 to 29 who had mild COVID-19 (a few samples of this study predate the infection). Cell type and time point are not known. The CDR3 protein is CASSLPVEDEKLFF. The DNA for the CDR3 is TGTGCCAGCAGTCTCCCCGTCGAGGATGAAAAACTGTTTTTT.